The rows below give T cell receptor beta chains drawn from one sample of a study of blood T cell repertoires in COVID-19. The protocol was immunoSEQ multiplex PCR, while the TCRdb copy is restricted to in-frame clones and leaves out a portion. The profile shows about 160,000 clones, 70% to 80% of them singletons. The sample comprised peripheral blood. These receptors were collected from a man in his 60s with acute or convalescent COVID-19. The CDR3 runs from the conserved cysteine through the conserved F or W. The D gene is left open where the match is weak. The listing skips clone size in some rows; elsewhere it reads once, few, many or a size class.

TRBD1	TRBV5-6	TRBJ2-5	NA	CASSASRGRIGETQYF	TGTGCCAGCAGCGCGTCCAGGGGGCGGATTGGAGAGACCCAGTACTTC
TRBD1	TRBV4-1	TRBJ1-5	once	CASSQVTGVQPQHF	TGCGCCAGCAGCCAAGTCACAGGGGTCCAGCCCCAGCATTTT
NA	TRBV19	TRBJ2-2	NA	CASSSSKGVGARLAGELFF	TGTGCCAGTAGTTCCTCGAAGGGGGTGGGGGCACGCCTTGCCGGGGAGCTGTTTTTT
NA	TRBV29-1	TRBJ2-3	NA	CSVDDTPTDTQYF	TGCAGCGTTGACGACACCCCCACAGATACGCAGTATTTT
NA	TRBV25-1	TRBJ2-7	NA	CASSRFAREEQYF	TGTGCCAGCAGTCGATTTGCCAGGGAAGAGCAGTACTTC
NA	TRBV18	TRBJ1-2	once	CASSPPRGLHGYTF	TGTGCCAGCTCACCACCGAGGGGGTTGCATGGCTACACCTTC
TRBD2	TRBV2	TRBJ2-7	NA	CASSDGGTGQYF	TGTGCCAGCAGTGACGGGGGGACCGGGCAGTACTTC
NA	TRBV27	TRBJ1-2	once	CASSSLSNYGYTF	TGTGCCAGCTCATCACTATCTAACTATGGCTACACCTTC
NA	TRBV3-1/TRBV3-2	TRBJ1-6	NA	CASSQDPNAQRVSYNSPLHF	TGTGCCAGCAGCCAAGATCCGAACGCACAGAGGGTCTCCTATAATTCACCCCTCCACTTT
TRBD1	TRBV9	TRBJ1-4	once	CASSPPREGAREKLFF	TGTGCCAGCAGCCCCCCCCGGGAGGGGGCAAGGGAAAAACTGTTTTTT
NA	TRBV12-5	TRBJ1-1	NA	CATLGGANTEAFF	TGTGCCACGTTAGGGGGTGCGAACACTGAAGCTTTCTTT
TRBD1	TRBV12-3/TRBV12-4	TRBJ2-7	NA	CASSPTGAGEQYF	TGTGCCAGCAGTCCAACAGGGGCGGGCGAGCAGTACTTC
TRBD2	TRBV9	TRBJ2-1	NA	CASSETLTIGLAGNEQFF	TGTGCCAGCAGCGAGACTCTAACTATAGGACTAGCGGGAAATGAGCAGTTCTTC
TRBD1	TRBV4-3	TRBJ2-7	NA	CASSQDWDRTYEQYF	TGCGCCAGCAGCCAAGATTGGGACAGAACCTACGAGCAGTACTTC
NA	TRBV6-2/TRBV6-3	TRBJ2-3	NA	CASSFSRGHTDTQYF	TGTGCCAGCAGTTTCTCTCGGGGACACACAGATACGCAGTATTTT
TRBD1	TRBV6-5	TRBJ1-4	NA	CASSLRDREYEKLFF	TGTGCCAGCAGCCTCCGGGACAGAGAATACGAAAAACTGTTTTTT
NA	TRBV12-3/TRBV12-4	TRBJ2-7	NA	CASSLWRSGEQYF	TGTGCCAGCAGTTTATGGCGATCGGGGGAGCAGTACTTC
NA	TRBV6-5	TRBJ2-5	many	CASSPQGLEETQYF	TGTGCCAGCAGCCCACAGGGATTGGAAGAGACCCAGTACTTC
TRBD1	TRBV5-6	TRBJ1-1	NA	CASSFRGVNTEAFF	TGTGCCAGCAGCTTCAGGGGGGTGAACACTGAAGCTTTCTTT
TRBD2	TRBV7-2	TRBJ2-7	NA	CASSLTSGGSYEQYF	TGTGCCAGCAGCCTGACTAGCGGGGGCTCCTACGAGCAGTACTTC
TRBD1	TRBV7-9	TRBJ1-3	NA	CASSLQGAAGNTIYF	TGTGCCAGCAGCTTACAGGGGGCTGCTGGAAACACCATATATTTT
NA	TRBV30	TRBJ1-4	NA	CASIITANEKLFF	TGTGCTTCCATAATAACGGCTAATGAAAAACTGTTTTTT
TRBD1	TRBV7-9	TRBJ1-1	NA	CASSPPGTGNTEAFF	TGTGCCAGCAGCCCCCCGGGGACAGGGAACACTGAAGCTTTCTTT
NA	TRBV6-1	TRBJ2-7	NA	CASSEVAGQLYEQYF	TGTGCCAGCAGTGAAGTGGCAGGGCAGCTTTACGAGCAGTACTTC
NA	TRBV28	TRBJ1-5	NA	CASSLSRATSNQPQHF	TGTGCCAGCAGTTTAAGCAGGGCTACTAGCAATCAGCCCCAGCATTTT
TRBD1	TRBV2	TRBJ1-2	NA	CASSFRAQGVINGYTF	TGTGCCAGCAGTTTCCGAGCCCAGGGGGTGATAAATGGCTACACCTTC
NA	TRBV2	TRBJ1-1	NA	CASSERRGTEAFF	TGTGCCAGCAGTGAACGGCGGGGGACTGAAGCTTTCTTT
NA	TRBV5-6	TRBJ1-4	NA	CASSLGGITEKLFF	TGTGCCAGCAGCTTGGGGGGCATAACGGAAAAACTGTTTTTT
TRBD1	TRBV5-6	TRBJ2-5	NA	CASSFRTGGQETQYF	TGTGCCAGCAGCTTTCGGACAGGGGGCCAAGAGACCCAGTACTTC
NA	TRBV6-5	TRBJ1-2	NA	CASSYGAGINYGYTF	TGTGCCAGCAGTTACGGGGCAGGGATTAACTATGGCTACACCTTC
TRBD1	TRBV4-2	TRBJ1-2	NA	CASSQYQGGQSYGYTF	TGTGCCAGCAGCCAATATCAGGGGGGTCAGAGCTATGGCTACACCTTC
NA	TRBV30	TRBJ1-1	NA	CAWSETGNTEAFF	TGTGCCTGGAGCGAAACAGGGAACACTGAAGCTTTCTTT
NA	TRBV4-2	TRBJ2-3	NA	CASSQAGRGVETDTQYF	TGTGCCAGCAGCCAAGCTGGCAGGGGAGTTGAGACAGATACGCAGTATTTT
NA	TRBV4-2	TRBJ1-5	NA	CASSHDRNNQPQHF	TGTGCCAGCAGCCACGACAGGAACAATCAGCCCCAGCATTTT
TRBD1	TRBV28	TRBJ2-3	NA	CASSFGDRGADTQYF	TGTGCCAGCAGTTTCGGGGACAGGGGGGCAGATACGCAGTATTTT
NA	TRBV3-1/TRBV3-2	TRBJ1-2	NA	CASSPPSDRDGYTF	TGTGCCAGCAGCCCCCCTTCGGACAGAGATGGCTACACCTTC
NA	TRBV5-1	TRBJ2-7	NA	CASSLADNTYEQYF	TGCGCCAGCAGCTTGGCTGACAATACCTACGAGCAGTACTTC
NA	TRBV3-1/TRBV3-2	TRBJ2-7	once	CASSQIGRYEQYF	TGTGCCAGCAGCCAAATTGGCCGCTACGAGCAGTACTTC
NA	TRBV7-2	TRBJ2-6	NA	CASSLEGGPGANVLTF	TGTGCCAGCAGCTTAGAGGGGGGGCCCGGGGCCAACGTCCTGACTTTC
NA	TRBV7-2	TRBJ2-5	NA	CASTAPGNQETQYF	TGTGCCAGCACCGCTCCGGGGAACCAAGAGACCCAGTACTTC
TRBD2	TRBV6-2/TRBV6-3	TRBJ2-1	few	CASSPNLLAGAYNEQFF	TGTGCCAGCAGCCCAAACCTTCTAGCGGGGGCTTACAATGAGCAGTTCTTC